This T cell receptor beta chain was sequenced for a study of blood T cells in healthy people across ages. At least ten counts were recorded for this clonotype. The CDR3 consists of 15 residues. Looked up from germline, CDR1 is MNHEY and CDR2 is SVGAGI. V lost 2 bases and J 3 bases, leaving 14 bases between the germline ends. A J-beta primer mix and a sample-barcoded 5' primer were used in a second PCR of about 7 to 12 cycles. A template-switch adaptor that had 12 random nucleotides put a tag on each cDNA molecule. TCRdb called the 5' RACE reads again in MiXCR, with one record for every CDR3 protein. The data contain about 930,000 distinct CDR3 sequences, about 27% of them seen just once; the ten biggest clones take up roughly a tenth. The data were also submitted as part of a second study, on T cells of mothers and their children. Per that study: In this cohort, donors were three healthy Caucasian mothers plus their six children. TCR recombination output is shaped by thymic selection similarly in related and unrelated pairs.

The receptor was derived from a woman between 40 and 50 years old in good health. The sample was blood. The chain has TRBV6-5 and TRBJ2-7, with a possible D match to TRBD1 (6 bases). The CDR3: CASSYGWGLLYEQYF. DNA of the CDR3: TGTGCCAGCAGTTACGGGTGGGGGCTACTCTACGAGCAGTACTTC.